The following is a T cell receptor (beta chain) sequence with its context. Antigen unknown. The data derive from a study of T cell repertoires in cytomegalovirus infection. Overall study context: Peptides in the study included HLA-C-restricted and HLA-B-restricted CMV epitopes. An indication of both CMV infection and matching HLA type came from public TCR beta signatures.

Trimming cost V 0 bases and J 7 bases, with 19 bases left between them. The CDR3 has 16 residues. CDR1 MNHEY and CDR2 SMNVEV come from the germline V gene (reference sequence). TCRdb re-derived calls from the reads in MiXCR, one entry per CDR3 protein. Here the sample spans about 920,000 distinct CDR3 sequences, around 31% being singletons. Sample: cultured CD8+ T cells from PBMCs, taken from culture after CMV antigen stimulation. The clonotype was recovered from a human donor in good health (CMV status not recorded). Some clones in this sample may be carry-over from other donors' samples. The chain uses TRBV27 and TRBJ2-7; maybe TRBD1 (7 bases). CDR3 amino acids: CASSLSKAGGNQEQYF. CDR3 nucleotides: TGTGCCAGCAGTTTATCGAAGGCAGGGGGGAATCAGGAGCAGTACTTC.